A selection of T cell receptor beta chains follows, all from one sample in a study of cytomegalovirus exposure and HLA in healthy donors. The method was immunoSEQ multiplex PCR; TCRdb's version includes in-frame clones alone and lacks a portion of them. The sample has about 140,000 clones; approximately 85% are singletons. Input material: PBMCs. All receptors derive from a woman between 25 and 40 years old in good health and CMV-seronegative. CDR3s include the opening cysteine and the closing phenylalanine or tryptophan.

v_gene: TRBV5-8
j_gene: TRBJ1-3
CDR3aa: CASSSRDSGNTIYF

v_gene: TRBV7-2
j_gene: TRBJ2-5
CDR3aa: CASSLVASEGRAQYF

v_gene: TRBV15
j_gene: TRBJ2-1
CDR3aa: CATSRSSYNEQFF

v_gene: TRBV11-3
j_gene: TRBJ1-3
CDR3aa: CASSSGLGNTIYF

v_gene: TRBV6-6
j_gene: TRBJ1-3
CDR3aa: CASKSSMDNSGNTIYF

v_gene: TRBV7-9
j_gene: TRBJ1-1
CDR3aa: CASRAGEVEAFF

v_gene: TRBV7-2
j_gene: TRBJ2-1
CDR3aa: CASSLLGTGVDWQFF

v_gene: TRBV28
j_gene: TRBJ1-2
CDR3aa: CASSLPGYGYTF

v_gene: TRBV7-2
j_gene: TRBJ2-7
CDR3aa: CASSTWDTNYEQYF

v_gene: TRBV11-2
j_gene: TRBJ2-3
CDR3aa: CASSRLRLAHGTDTQYF

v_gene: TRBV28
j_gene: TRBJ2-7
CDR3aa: CATGPGQGIKQYF

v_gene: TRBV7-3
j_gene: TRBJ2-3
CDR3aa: CASSSGGRYGTDTQYF

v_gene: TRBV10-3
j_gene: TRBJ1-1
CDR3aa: CATQPQGADTEAFF

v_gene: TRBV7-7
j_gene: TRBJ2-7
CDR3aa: CASSLDRGGEQYF

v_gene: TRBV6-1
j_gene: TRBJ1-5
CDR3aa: CASSDTAGKVSNQPQHF

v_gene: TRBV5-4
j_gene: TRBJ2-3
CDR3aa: CASSRGLAGSTDTQYF

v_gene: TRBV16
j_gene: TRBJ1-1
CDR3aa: CASSQWTGITAFF

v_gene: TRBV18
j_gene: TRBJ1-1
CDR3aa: CASSAGMNTEAFF

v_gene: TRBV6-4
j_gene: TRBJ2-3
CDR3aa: CASNRQGTDTQYF

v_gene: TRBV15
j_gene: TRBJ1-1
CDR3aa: CATSRASGQNTEAFF

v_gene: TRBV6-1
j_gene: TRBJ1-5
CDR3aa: CASRYSPNQPQHF

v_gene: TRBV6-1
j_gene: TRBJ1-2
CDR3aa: CASSIMLDTYYGYTF

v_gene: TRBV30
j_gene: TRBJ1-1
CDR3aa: CAWSVSFLSNTEAFF

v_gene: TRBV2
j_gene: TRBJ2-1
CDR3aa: CASSEGLTSGVYNEQFF

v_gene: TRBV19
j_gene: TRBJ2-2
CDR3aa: CASTEGQLHPGELFF

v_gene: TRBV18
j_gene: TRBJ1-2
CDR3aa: CASSPRVDIFYGYTF

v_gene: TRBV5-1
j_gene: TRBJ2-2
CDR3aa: CASSFSTQVNTGELFF

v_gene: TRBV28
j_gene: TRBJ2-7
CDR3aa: CASRKQGRSYEQYF

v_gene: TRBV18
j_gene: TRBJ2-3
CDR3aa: CASSPRTGTDTQYF

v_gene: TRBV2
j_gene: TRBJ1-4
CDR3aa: CASRAGTAPTNEKLFF

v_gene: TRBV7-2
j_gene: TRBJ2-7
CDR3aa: CASNLVSSYEQYF

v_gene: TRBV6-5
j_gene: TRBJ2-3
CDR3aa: CASSRSGGARDTQYF

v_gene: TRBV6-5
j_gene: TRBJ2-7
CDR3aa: CASIDSTSYEQYF

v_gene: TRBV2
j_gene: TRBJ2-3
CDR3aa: CASSRRWQAGALISTDTQYF

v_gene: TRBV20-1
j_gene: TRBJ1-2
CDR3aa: CSAALKQGVDF

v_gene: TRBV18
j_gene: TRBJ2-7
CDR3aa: CASSPREGAYEQYF

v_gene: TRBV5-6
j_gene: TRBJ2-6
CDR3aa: CASSFSTAGANVLTF

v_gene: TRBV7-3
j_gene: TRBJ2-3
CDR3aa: CASSYAGTGVADTQYF

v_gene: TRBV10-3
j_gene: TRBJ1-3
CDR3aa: CAISGGLSSGNTIYF

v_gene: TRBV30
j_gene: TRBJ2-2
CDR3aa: CASQRGTGELFF

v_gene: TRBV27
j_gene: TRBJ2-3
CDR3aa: CASSYVGLLTDTQYF

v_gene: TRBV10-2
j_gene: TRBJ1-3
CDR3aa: CASKHYSGNTIYF

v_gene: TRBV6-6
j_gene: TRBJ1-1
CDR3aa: CAGGQRNTEAFF

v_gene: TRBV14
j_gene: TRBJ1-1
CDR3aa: CASSQTYRDTEAFF

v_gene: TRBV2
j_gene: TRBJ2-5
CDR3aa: CASSWTREETQYF

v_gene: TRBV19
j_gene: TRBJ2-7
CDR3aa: CASSINPGPYEQYF

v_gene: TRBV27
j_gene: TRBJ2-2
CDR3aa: CASSFVGQGSNTGELFF

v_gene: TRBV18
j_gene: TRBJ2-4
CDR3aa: CASSPVGGELAKNIQYF

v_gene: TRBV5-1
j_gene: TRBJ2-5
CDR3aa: CASSLDPPGGAETQYF

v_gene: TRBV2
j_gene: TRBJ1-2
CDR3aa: CASSAGQGVYGYTF

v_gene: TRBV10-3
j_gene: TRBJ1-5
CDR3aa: CAISGQTNQPQHF

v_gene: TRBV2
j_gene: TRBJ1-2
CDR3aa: CASNPQGTYGYTF

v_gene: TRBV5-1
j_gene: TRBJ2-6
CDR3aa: CASSFYTNSGSGANVLTF

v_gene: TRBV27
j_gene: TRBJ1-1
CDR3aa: CASLRTTTNTEAFF

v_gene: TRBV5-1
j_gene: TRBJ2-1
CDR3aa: CASRLSSGGYNEQFF